The rows below give T cell receptor beta chains drawn from one sample of a study of blood T cell repertoires in COVID-19. The assay was immunoSEQ multiplex PCR, and TCRdb's table has in-frame clones only and misses some. This table holds approximately 250,000 clones, about 93% found once. Sequenced: peripheral blood. These receptors were obtained from a man under 40 with COVID-19, enrolled during active disease. CDR3s include the opening cysteine and the closing phenylalanine or tryptophan. The D gene is left open where the match is weak. Size is stated for part of the rows, as once, few or many counts, or as a class when the clone is expanded.

d_call: TRBD1
j_call: TRBJ1-2
clone_size: once
v_call: TRBV6-6
cdr3_nt: TGTGCCAGCAGTTACGGAGGACAGGAAGCTATGGGCTACACCTTC
cdr3_aa: CASSYGGQEAMGYTF

d_call: -
j_call: TRBJ2-3
clone_size: -
v_call: TRBV5-4
cdr3_nt: TGTGCCAGCAGCAGCTCCGGGTCCGAAGATACGCAGTATTTT
cdr3_aa: CASSSSGSEDTQYF

d_call: -
j_call: TRBJ1-2
clone_size: -
v_call: TRBV7-2
cdr3_nt: TGTGCCAGCAGCGATCCCAGCGGGGGCTATGGCTACACCTTC
cdr3_aa: CASSDPSGGYGYTF

d_call: TRBD1
j_call: TRBJ2-2
clone_size: -
v_call: TRBV5-1
cdr3_nt: TGCGCCAGCAGCCCCGGGACAGCGAAGACCGGGGAGCTGTTTTTT
cdr3_aa: CASSPGTAKTGELFF

d_call: -
j_call: TRBJ1-2
clone_size: -
v_call: TRBV5-6
cdr3_nt: TGTGCCAGCAGCTCGGAAAGGGGCTATGGCTACACCTTC
cdr3_aa: CASSSERGYGYTF

d_call: -
j_call: TRBJ1-5
clone_size: -
v_call: TRBV10-3
cdr3_nt: TGTGCCATCAGCCCGGCAGGGTCAAATCAGCCCCAGCATTTT
cdr3_aa: CAISPAGSNQPQHF

d_call: TRBD1
j_call: TRBJ2-3
clone_size: -
v_call: TRBV5-1
cdr3_nt: TGCGCCAGCTCCACCCGTCAGGGGGCCCTCCTGAGGGATACGCAGTATTTT
cdr3_aa: CASSTRQGALLRDTQYF

d_call: -
j_call: TRBJ2-2
clone_size: -
v_call: TRBV9
cdr3_nt: TGTGCCAGCAGCGCAGGGATGTGGAACACCGGGGAGCTGTTTTTT
cdr3_aa: CASSAGMWNTGELFF

d_call: TRBD1
j_call: TRBJ1-4
clone_size: -
v_call: TRBV6-5
cdr3_nt: TGTGCCAGCACCGACAGGGGTGGCGAAAAACTGTTTTTT
cdr3_aa: CASTDRGGEKLFF

d_call: -
j_call: TRBJ2-3
clone_size: -
v_call: TRBV28
cdr3_nt: TGTGCCAGCAGTATCTCAGGGTCCCAAAATACGCAGTATTTT
cdr3_aa: CASSISGSQNTQYF

d_call: TRBD1
j_call: TRBJ1-2
clone_size: once
v_call: TRBV7-2
cdr3_nt: TGTGCCAGCAGCTTAGACGGGTTGGGACAGACCTATGGCTACACCTTC
cdr3_aa: CASSLDGLGQTYGYTF

d_call: TRBD1
j_call: TRBJ2-2
clone_size: once
v_call: TRBV7-3
cdr3_nt: TGTGCCAGCAGCTTACAGACAGGGGAGACCGGGGAGCTGTTTTTT
cdr3_aa: CASSLQTGETGELFF

d_call: TRBD1
j_call: TRBJ2-2
clone_size: -
v_call: TRBV9
cdr3_nt: TGTGCCAGCAGCGGAGGCCAGGGGGCGCTGACCGGGGAGCTGTTTTTT
cdr3_aa: CASSGGQGALTGELFF